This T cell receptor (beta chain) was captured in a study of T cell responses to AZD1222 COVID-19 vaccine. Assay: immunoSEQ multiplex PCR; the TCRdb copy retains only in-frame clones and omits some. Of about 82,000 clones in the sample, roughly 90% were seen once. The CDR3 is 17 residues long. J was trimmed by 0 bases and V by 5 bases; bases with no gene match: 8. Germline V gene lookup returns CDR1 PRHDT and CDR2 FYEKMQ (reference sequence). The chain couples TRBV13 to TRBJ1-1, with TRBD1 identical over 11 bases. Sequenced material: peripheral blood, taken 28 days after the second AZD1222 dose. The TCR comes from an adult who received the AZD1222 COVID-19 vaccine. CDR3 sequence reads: CASSLWDRGALNTEAFF. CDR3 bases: TGTGCCAGCAGCCTGTGGGACAGGGGGGCCTTGAACACTGAAGCTTTCTTT.